The clone carrying this TCR beta chain was counted a few times. What it binds is unknown. The sample is drawn from a study of regulatory T cells in long-lasting Graves disease. In building TCR beta libraries, iRepertoire HTBI primers were used together with Arm-PCR of CDR3 regions. TCRdb re-analysed the multiplex PCR reads in MiXCR, keeping a single row per CDR3 protein. The sample consists of hundreds of thousands of distinct CDR3 sequences, roughly 20% of them appearing once. Study conclusions and caveats: Persistent patients shared under 3,000 public clonotypes among themselves. Newly diagnosed patients shared fewer, at more than 750. Gene preferences differed: TRBV28, TRBJ1-2, TRBJ2-5 in persistent cases. Since the sample size was small, accuracy may have been reduced.

This CDR3 is built from 15 residues. Losses at the gene ends were 2 bases for V and 2 bases for J; bases not matched to a gene: 5. Germline CDR1 is SGHNT and CDR2 is YYREEE (reference sequence). Time point of the sample: persistent/refractory GD, antithyroid drugs over 5 years with positive TRAb. The TCR library used RNA extracted from PBMCs. The sequenced sample was peripheral blood mononuclear cells (PBMCs), obtained when the disease was refractory, from a patient treated with antithyroid drugs. The source is a female donor with Graves disease. V and J are TRBV5-4 and TRBJ2-7; 9 bases fit TRBD1. The CDR3 protein is CASSFPGTGTYEQYF. For the CDR3, the DNA is TGTGCCAGCAGCTTCCCCGGGACAGGGACCTACGAGCAGTACTTC.